This T cell receptor beta chain was identified in a study of tumor-infiltrating lymphocytes in primary liver carcinoma. Constant-region priming of roughly 490 ng total RNA yielded TCR beta cDNA. Libraries for TCR beta were built through three nested multiplex PCR rounds, which together made up a slightly modified ARM-PCR procedure. TCRdb used MiXCR to reprocess the multiplex PCR reads, holding one entry per CDR3 protein. The sample includes approximately 190,000 distinct CDR3 sequences, over 80% of them seen just once. DNA and RNA were both co-extracted from roughly 18-30 mg of bulk tissue that had not been sorted. Material: tumor tissue from primary liver carcinoma. This TCR was recovered from a man aged 40-49 years with primary liver carcinoma and hepatitis B virus infection.

Written as DNA, the CDR3 is TGTGCCAACAATTATAAGCCTAGTGGCTCCTACGAGCAGTACTTC. This sequence encodes CANNYKPSGSYEQYF. J is TRBJ2-7 and V is TRBV6-2 or TRBV6-3; D gene unclear. V was trimmed by 10 bases and J by 0 bases, leaving 19 bases between them. The CDR3 spans 15 residues. Per germline, CDR1 MNHEY and CDR2 SVGEGT.